The 26 T cell receptor beta chains reported below all come from one sample, sequenced in a study of tumor and adjacent non-tumor tissue in lung cancer. No cell sorting was done before RNA was extracted from the tissue. More than 3 cm separated this lung sample from the edge of the tumor. A modified ARM-PCR protocol with three rounds of nested PCR amplified TCRbeta. A single record per CDR3 protein comes from TCRdb applying MiXCR to the multiplex PCR reads. The sample shows 60,000 to 80,000 distinct CDR3 sequences, under 70% of them seen only once. Sequencing was performed on distant non-tumor lung tissue. The receptors originated from a woman aged 50 to 60 with non-small cell lung cancer.

The genes are TRBV20-1 and TRBJ2-3; TRBD2 matches 7 bases. V dropped 4 bases and J dropped 3; count of bases not matched to a gene: 10. Germline V gene data show CDR1 as DFQATT and CDR2 as SNEGSKA (reference sequence). The CDR3 spans 15 residues. The CDR3 loop is CSAMKLARGTDTQYF. As DNA, the CDR3 is TGCAGTGCTATGAAACTAGCGAGAGGTACAGATACGCAGTATTTT.

Details on this clonotype: Compared with germline, one end of the junction differs, possibly owing to a read error. The chain uses TRBV11-2 and TRBJ1-1, with TRBD1 as a possible D gene (5 bases). Per the germline V gene, CDR1 is SGHAT and CDR2 is FQNNGV. The CDR3 has 15 residues. The CDR3 spells CASSLRRGVRIEAFF. DNA for the CDR3: TGTGCTAGCAGCTTAAGACGGGGGGTGAGAATTGAAGCTTTCTTT.

To note about this clonotype: The conserved phenylalanine or tryptophan normally closing the CDR3 is absent here, so this likely arose from a read error. The rearrangement links TRBV29-1 to TRBJ1-1, with 7 bases aligning to TRBD1. This CDR3 spans 14 amino acids. Germline loops: CDR1 SQVTM, CDR2 ANQGSEA. Here the CDR3 reads CCLGMGQKNTEAFL. Written as DNA, the CDR3 is TGCTGCCTTGGAATGGGACAGAAGAACACTGAAGCTTTCCTT.

This sequence joins TRBV4-1 and TRBJ1-6; D uncertain. Germline-derived CDR1 and CDR2 are MGHRA and YSYEKL. V was trimmed by 3 bases and J by 4 bases, leaving 10 bases between them. The length of the CDR3 is 15 residues. DNA of the CDR3: TGCGCCAGCAGCCATCAGTTTGAGTATAATTCACCCCTCCACTTT. It translates to CASSHQFEYNSPLHF.

Details on this clonotype: Relative to the germline gene, one junction end is altered; a read error may explain this. The chain links TRBV6-1 to TRBJ2-7; D unresolved. From germline, CDR1 is MNHNS and CDR2 SASEGT. This CDR3 spans 14 amino acids. The CDR3: CVSSWLVGNYEQYF. CDR3 coding DNA: TGTGTCAGCAGTTGGCTAGTGGGCAACTACGAGCAGTACTTC.

The V call is TRBV29-1, the J call TRBJ2-5; D not certain. V lost 6 bases and J 4 bases, leaving 21 bases between the germline ends. Germline CDR1 SQVTM, CDR2 ANQGSEA. The CDR3 has 15 residues. CDR3: CSVRIERTYGETQYF. The CDR3 nucleotides are TGCAGCGTCAGGATAGAGAGAACATACGGAGAGACCCAGTACTTC.

The table lists this clonotype with a few counts. A much larger clone lies a single base off, so this may be a read error. The chain joins TRBV6-2 or TRBV6-3 to TRBJ2-7, with D hard to call. The CDR3 runs to 13 residues. In germline, CDR1 is MNHEY, CDR2 SVGEGT. The CDR3, as DNA: TGTGCCAGCAGACTCAAAGGAGCCTACGAGCGGTACTTC. Encoded protein: CASRLKGAYERYF.

Remarks on this clonotype: A read error may produce the germline difference seen at one junction end. The rearrangement uses TRBV20-1 and TRBJ1-5; D gene uncertain. Germline values: CDR1 DFQATT, CDR2 SNEGSKA (reference sequence). The CDR3 totals 14 residues. CDR3: CSARVGRYNQPQHF. CDR3 bases: TGCAGTGCTAGAGTGGGCCGGTACAATCAGCCTCAGCATTTT.

This clonotype was found once. The CDR3 does not close with the conserved phenylalanine or tryptophan, likely indicating a read error. The V call is TRBV20-1, the J call TRBJ1-5, with TRBD1 as a possible D gene (6 bases). Trimming took off 7 bases at V and 0 bases at J, with 19 bases between the two ends. The length of the CDR3 is 16 residues. Germline assignment: CDR1 DFQATT and CDR2 SNEGSKA (reference sequence). CDR3 DNA sequence: TGCAGTGTACTATCAGGGGTAGCCCTTAGCAATCAGCCCCAGCATCTT. Translation: CSVLSGVALSNQPQHL.

To note about this clonotype: The CDR3 does not end in the conserved phenylalanine or tryptophan, so this is likely a read error. V is TRBV11-1 and J is TRBJ2-1, with 10 bases identical to TRBD2. There are 14 residues in the CDR3. J was trimmed by 12 bases and V by 7 bases; bases with no gene match: 12. Germline CDR1 reads SGHAT; CDR2 reads FQDESV (reference sequence). CDR3 in DNA: TGTGCCAGCAACCTTAGCGGGAGGACGCATGGGCAGTTCTCC. Residues: CASNLSGRTHGQFS.

In this sample, this clonotype turned up a few times. This CDR3 is missing its conserved last phenylalanine or tryptophan, likely due to a read error. The J gene is TRBJ1-1, the V gene TRBV6-6; TRBD1 agrees at 7 bases. The CDR3 covers 13 residues. Germline V lookup: CDR1 MNHNY, CDR2 SVGAGI (reference sequence). The V segment lost 6 bases and the J segment 0 bases; nucleotides outside the gene matches: 1. DNA of the CDR3: TGTGCCAGCAGGAGGGGGCTGAACACTGAAGCTTTCTCT. Protein sequence: CASRRGLNTEAFS.

This clonotype was counted at least ten times. The chain is built from TRBV5-6 and TRBJ2-2; the D gene could be TRBD1 or TRBD2 (7 bases each). Germline CDR1 and CDR2: SGHDT and YYEEEE. Trimming removed 0 bases from V and 4 bases from J, with 19 bases in between. CDR3 length equals 18 residues. The CDR3 loop reads CASSLDLRDYRGTGELFF. CDR3 nucleotide sequence: TGTGCCAGCAGCTTGGATCTTCGGGACTACAGGGGCACCGGGGAGCTGTTTTTT. The complete variable domain, with remaining parts taken from reference TRBV5-6 and TRBJ2-2, reads DAGVTQSPTHLIKTRGQQVTLRCSPKSGHDTVSWYQQALGQGPQFIFQYYEEEERQRGNFPDRFSGHQFPNYSSELNVNALLLGDSALYLCASSLDLRDYRGTGELFFGEGSRLTVL.

The J gene is TRBJ2-1, the V gene TRBV10-3, with D possibly being TRBD1 (5 bases). Between the trimmed V and J ends, which lost 6 bases and 6 bases, there was a span of 21 bases. The CDR3 totals 16 residues. Per the germline V gene, CDR1 is ENHRY and CDR2 is SYGVKD. The CDR3 region is CAISREANGKANEQFF. The CDR3 DNA reads TGTGCCATCAGCAGGGAAGCGAATGGGAAGGCCAATGAGCAGTTCTTC.

Notes on this clonotype: Germline and junction disagree at one end, which may indicate a read error. The J gene is TRBJ2-3, the V gene TRBV11-1, with a weak D call TRBD1 (6 bases). CDR3 length equals 14 residues. Per germline, CDR1 SGHAT and CDR2 FQDESV (reference sequence). CDR3 region: CACSPGDATDTQYF. The CDR3 DNA is TGTGCCTGCAGCCCAGGGGACGCGACAGATACGCAGTATTTT.

The chain employs TRBV20-1 and TRBJ2-1, with 10 bases matching TRBD2. CDR3 size: 16 residues. The germline V gene encodes CDR1 DFQATT and CDR2 SNEGSKA (reference sequence). DNA for the CDR3: TGCAATGCCCCGAGACCCCCTAGCGGGAGAACCAATGAGCAGTTCTTC. Residues: CNAPRPPSGRTNEQFF.

Turning to this clonotype: The junction differs from germline at one of its ends, possibly a read error. The chain uses TRBV4-2 and TRBJ2-1, with a possible D match to TRBD2 (6 bases). The CDR3 is made up of 18 amino acids. CDR1 is LGHNA and CDR2 is YNFKEQ in the germline V gene. The CDR3 reads CASSQSITTTGRISEQSF. The CDR3 region has the DNA TGTGCCAGCAGCCAATCCATAACGACTACCGGGAGAATCTCAGAGCAGTCCTTC.

A remark on this clonotype: A much larger clone is a single base away; this may be a read error. This chain connects TRBV5-6 to TRBJ2-5, with 7 bases lining up with TRBD1. The CDR3 contains 14 residues. Germline CDR1 and CDR2: SGHDT and YYEEEE. This CDR3 reads CVSSTRQGAETQYF. The CDR3 nucleotides are TGTGTCAGCAGCACCCGACAGGGAGCGGAGACCCAGTACTTC.

Worth noting for this clonotype: One junction end disagrees with the germline gene, perhaps due to a read error. This chain links TRBV11-2 with TRBJ2-3; D is perhaps TRBD2 (6 bases). Germline V gene lookup returns CDR1 SGHAT and CDR2 FQNNGV. The CDR3 totals 12 residues. The CDR3 coding sequence is TGTGCCAGCAGCCCTACGGGAGATACACAGTATTTT. This codes for CASSPTGDTQYF.

Remarks on this clonotype: One end of the junction varies from germline; a read error may be responsible. The gene calls are TRBV4-2 and TRBJ1-5; D might be TRBD1 (5 bases). Germline CDR1 is LGHNA and CDR2 is YNFKEQ. The CDR3 runs to 13 residues. In DNA, the CDR3 is TGTGTCAGTAGCCAAGATAGGGGTCAGCCCCAGCAGTTT. Protein sequence: CVSSQDRGQPQQF.

To note about this clonotype: One end of the junction does not line up with germline, which may come from a read error. This chain uses TRBV24-1 with TRBJ1-4; D remains ambiguous. Germline V lookup: CDR1 KGHDR, CDR2 SFDVKD. CDR3 size: 13 residues. The CDR3 loop reads CANSDLTIGKLFF. The CDR3, as DNA: TGTGCCAACAGTGATTTGACGATCGGGAAACTGTTTTTT.

A remark on this clonotype: No conserved phenylalanine or tryptophan is present at the end of the CDR3, so a read error is the likely explanation. The chain is built from TRBV11-2 and TRBJ2-1; maybe TRBD2 (5 bases). V was cut by 2 bases and J by 9 bases, with 11 bases left in between. The CDR3 has 13 amino acids. Per the germline V gene, CDR1 is SGHAT and CDR2 is FQNNGV. The CDR3, as DNA: TGTGCCAGCAGCTTATGGAGGCTACCTGAGCAGTTCCTC. Its translation: CASSLWRLPEQFL.

There are a few counts of this clonotype. The junction differs from germline at one of its ends, possibly a read error. The rearrangement joins TRBV11-2 to TRBJ2-1; D is perhaps TRBD2 (5 bases). The CDR3 covers 14 residues. Germline assignment: CDR1 SGHAT and CDR2 FQNNGV. CDR3 DNA: TGTGCCAGCAACTTCCTAGCACAATACAATGAGCAGTTCTTT. Amino acids: CASNFLAQYNEQFF.

Note on this clonotype: This may arise from a read error, as a much more abundant clone is one base away. J is TRBJ2-2 and V is TRBV4-2, with 7 positions matching TRBD1. The CDR3 has 15 residues. The germline CDR1 and CDR2 sequences are LGHNA and YNFKEQ. The CDR3 nucleotides read TGTGTCAGCAGCCTTGGGACAGCGAACACCGGGGAGCTGTTTTTT. Its protein product is CVSSLGTANTGELFF.

As concerns this clonotype: This is likely a read error, given that the CDR3 carries no conserved phenylalanine or tryptophan at its end. This chain uses TRBV20-1 with TRBJ2-1, with 7 bases identical to TRBD2. This CDR3 has 15 amino acids. Per germline, CDR1 DFQATT and CDR2 SNEGSKA (reference sequence). CDR3 loop: CSARDQRDSYNEQFL. CDR3 nucleotides: TGTAGTGCTAGAGACCAGCGGGACTCCTACAATGAGCAGTTCTTA.

The V gene is TRBV7-9, the J gene TRBJ2-7; weak D call: TRBD1 (6 bases). Trimming took off 3 bases at V and 2 bases at J, with 14 bases between the two ends. Germline CDR1 reads SEHNR; CDR2 reads FQNEAQ (reference sequence). The length of the CDR3 is 15 residues. The CDR3 protein is CASSFSGQRAYEQYF. Here the CDR3 DNA reads TGTGCCAGCAGCTTTTCAGGACAGCGAGCCTACGAGCAGTACTTC. The complete variable domain, with remaining parts taken from reference TRBV7-9 and TRBJ2-7, reads DTGVSQNPRHKITKRGQNVTFRCDPISEHNRLYWYRQTLGQGPEFLTYFQNEAQLEKSRLLSDRFSAERPKGSFSTLEIQRTEQGDSAMYLCASSFSGQRAYEQYFGPGTRLTVT.

On this clonotype itself: Its ends do not fully match the called genes, so a read error is possible. The rearrangement uses TRBV11-2 and TRBJ2-3, with 7 bases identical to TRBD1. From germline, CDR1 is SGHAT and CDR2 FQNNGV. CDR3 length: 14 residues. The CDR3 DNA reads TGTGCCAGCAGCTTGGGACCAGGGGGAGTTACGCAGTACTTT. Translation: CASSLGPGGVTQYF.